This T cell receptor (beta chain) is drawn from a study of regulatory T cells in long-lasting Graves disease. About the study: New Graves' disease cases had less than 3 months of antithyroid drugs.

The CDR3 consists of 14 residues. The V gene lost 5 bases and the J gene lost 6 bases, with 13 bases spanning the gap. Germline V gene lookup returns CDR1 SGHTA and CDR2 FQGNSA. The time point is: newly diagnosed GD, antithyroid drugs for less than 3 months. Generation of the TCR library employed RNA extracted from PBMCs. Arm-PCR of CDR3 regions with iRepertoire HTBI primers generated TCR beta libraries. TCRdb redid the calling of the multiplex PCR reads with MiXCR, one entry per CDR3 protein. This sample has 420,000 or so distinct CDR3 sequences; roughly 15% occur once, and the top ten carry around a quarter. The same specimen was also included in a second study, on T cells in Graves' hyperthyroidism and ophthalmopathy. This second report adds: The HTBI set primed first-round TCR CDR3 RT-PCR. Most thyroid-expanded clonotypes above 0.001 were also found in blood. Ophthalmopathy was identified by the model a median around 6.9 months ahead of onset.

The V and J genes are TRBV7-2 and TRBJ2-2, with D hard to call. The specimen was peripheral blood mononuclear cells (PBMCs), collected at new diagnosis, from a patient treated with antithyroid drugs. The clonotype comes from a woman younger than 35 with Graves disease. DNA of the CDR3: TGTGCCAGCAGCCCCCTTAGTAGTGCCGGGGAGCTGTTTTTT. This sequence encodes CASSPLSSAGELFF. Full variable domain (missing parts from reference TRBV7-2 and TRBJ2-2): GAGVSQSPSNKVTEKGKDVELRCDPISGHTALYWYRQSLGQGLEFLIYFQGNSAPDKSGLPSDRFSAERTGGSVSTLTIQRTQQEDSAVYLCASSPLSSAGELFFGEGSRLTVL.